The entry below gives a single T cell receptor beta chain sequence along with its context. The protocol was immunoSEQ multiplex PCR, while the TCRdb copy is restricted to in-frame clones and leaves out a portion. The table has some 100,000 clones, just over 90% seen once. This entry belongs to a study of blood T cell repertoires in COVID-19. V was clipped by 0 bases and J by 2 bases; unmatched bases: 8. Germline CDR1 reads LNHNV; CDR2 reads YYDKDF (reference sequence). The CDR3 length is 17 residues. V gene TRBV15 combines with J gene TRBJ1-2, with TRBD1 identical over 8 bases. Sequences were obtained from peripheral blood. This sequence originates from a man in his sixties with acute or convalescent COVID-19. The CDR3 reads CATSREPTGDLNYGYTF. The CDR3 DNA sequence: TGTGCCACCAGCAGAGAACCGACAGGGGATTTGAACTATGGCTACACCTTC. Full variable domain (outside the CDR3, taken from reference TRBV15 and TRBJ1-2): DAMVIQNPRYQVTQFGKPVTLSCSQTLNHNVMYWYQQKSSQAPKLLFHYYDKDFNNEADTPDNFQSRRPNTSFCFLDIRSPGLGDTAMYLCATSREPTGDLNYGYTFGSGTRLTVV.